The rows below give T cell receptor beta chains drawn from one sample of a study of shared clonotypes between healthy human individuals. Method: immunoSEQ multiplex PCR; TCRdb's copy keeps in-frame clones and lacks some. The table lists a few million clones, approximately 94% of them singletons. The specimen was naive CD4+ T cells sorted from blood. The receptors stem from a man aged 18-30 years in good health. CDR3s include the opening cysteine and the closing phenylalanine or tryptophan. Fields, in order: D gene, V gene, J gene, clone size, CDR3 length, CDR3 DNA, CDR3 protein. A D gene is named only where the DNA matches it firmly. Not every row has a clone size; where given, it reads once, few, many or a size class.

D gene: NA
V gene: TRBV6-6
J gene: TRBJ2-7
clone size: NA
CDR3 length: 13
CDR3 DNA: TGTGCCAGCAGTCGGGAGAGCTCCTACGAGCAGTACTTC
CDR3 protein: CASSRESSYEQYF

D gene: NA
V gene: TRBV6-6
J gene: TRBJ1-1
clone size: NA
CDR3 length: 12
CDR3 DNA: TGTGCCAGCAGCCGGGACTACACTGAAGCTTTCTTT
CDR3 protein: CASSRDYTEAFF

D gene: NA
V gene: TRBV9
J gene: TRBJ1-2
clone size: NA
CDR3 length: 12
CDR3 DNA: TGTGCCAGCAGCAGGGACACCTATGGCTACACCTTC
CDR3 protein: CASSRDTYGYTF

D gene: TRBD2
V gene: TRBV6-6
J gene: TRBJ2-1
clone size: NA
CDR3 length: 16
CDR3 DNA: TGTGCCAGCAGTTACGGCCCGGGACTAGGTAACAATGAGCAGTTCTTC
CDR3 protein: CASSYGPGLGNNEQFF

D gene: TRBD2
V gene: TRBV7-6
J gene: TRBJ2-1
clone size: NA
CDR3 length: 15
CDR3 DNA: TGTGCCAGCAGCCGAGGACTAGAGGCGGTCAATGAGCAGTTCTTC
CDR3 protein: CASSRGLEAVNEQFF

D gene: TRBD2
V gene: TRBV6-5
J gene: TRBJ2-3
clone size: NA
CDR3 length: 15
CDR3 DNA: TGTGCCAGCAGTAGGGGACTAGGAGGGACAGATACGCAGTATTTT
CDR3 protein: CASSRGLGGTDTQYF

D gene: NA
V gene: TRBV5-1
J gene: TRBJ2-3
clone size: NA
CDR3 length: 16
CDR3 DNA: TGCGCCAGCAGCTTGGGGGCGGGGGCCGTCACAGATACGCAGTATTTT
CDR3 protein: CASSLGAGAVTDTQYF

D gene: NA
V gene: TRBV7-2
J gene: TRBJ2-7
clone size: NA
CDR3 length: 13
CDR3 DNA: TGTGCCAGCAGCTCCCGAGGGGCCTACGAGCAGTACTTC
CDR3 protein: CASSSRGAYEQYF

D gene: NA
V gene: TRBV28
J gene: TRBJ2-7
clone size: NA
CDR3 length: 12
CDR3 DNA: TGTGCCATCGCTGGGGACCGGGATATCTCGTACTTC
CDR3 protein: CAIAGDRDISYF

D gene: NA
V gene: TRBV6-4
J gene: TRBJ2-6
clone size: NA
CDR3 length: 16
CDR3 DNA: TGTGCCAGCTCCCGGGACGTCTCTCCCGGGGCCAACGTCCTGACTTTC
CDR3 protein: CASSRDVSPGANVLTF

D gene: NA
V gene: TRBV19
J gene: TRBJ1-5
clone size: NA
CDR3 length: 12
CDR3 DNA: TGTGCCAGTAGTCTTAGCAATCAGCCCCAGCATTTT
CDR3 protein: CASSLSNQPQHF

D gene: NA
V gene: TRBV15
J gene: TRBJ1-4
clone size: NA
CDR3 length: 14
CDR3 DNA: TGTGCCACTGCCGAGAGTGGGGGAAATGAAAAACTGTTTTTT
CDR3 protein: CATAESGGNEKLFF

D gene: NA
V gene: TRBV7-2
J gene: TRBJ2-1
clone size: NA
CDR3 length: 13
CDR3 DNA: TGTGCCAGCAGGTTTACAGGTAACAATGAGCAGTTCTTC
CDR3 protein: CASRFTGNNEQFF

D gene: NA
V gene: TRBV5-6
J gene: TRBJ1-1
clone size: NA
CDR3 length: 14
CDR3 DNA: TGTGCCAGCAGCCCGGACACGATGAACACTGAAGCTTTCTTT
CDR3 protein: CASSPDTMNTEAFF

D gene: NA
V gene: TRBV28
J gene: TRBJ2-7
clone size: NA
CDR3 length: 11
CDR3 DNA: TGTGCCAGCAGTTCATCAGGGTATGAGTACTTC
CDR3 protein: CASSSSGYEYF

D gene: TRBD1
V gene: TRBV5-1
J gene: TRBJ1-5
clone size: NA
CDR3 length: 15
CDR3 DNA: TGCGCCAGCAGAGTAGGGACAGGGGGTAGGGAGCCCCAGCATTTT
CDR3 protein: CASRVGTGGREPQHF

D gene: NA
V gene: TRBV4-1
J gene: TRBJ1-1
clone size: NA
CDR3 length: 15
CDR3 DNA: TGCGCCAGCAGCCAAGGCAGGGAATTCGACACTGAAGCTTTCTTT
CDR3 protein: CASSQGREFDTEAFF

D gene: NA
V gene: TRBV12-5
J gene: TRBJ2-5
clone size: NA
CDR3 length: 19
CDR3 DNA: TGTGCTAGTGGTTTGCCCCCGTGGGGGGCCTTACCCACTCAAGAGACCCAGTACTTC
CDR3 protein: CASGLPPWGALPTQETQYF

D gene: NA
V gene: TRBV7-2
J gene: TRBJ2-7
clone size: NA
CDR3 length: 14
CDR3 DNA: TGTGCCAGCAGCCTTTCTAACACGGGCCAGCGAGAGTACTTC
CDR3 protein: CASSLSNTGQREYF

D gene: NA
V gene: TRBV30
J gene: TRBJ1-4
clone size: NA
CDR3 length: 17
CDR3 DNA: TGTGCCTGGAGTGTACATCGGAGGGGACCAACTAATGAAAAACTGTTTTTT
CDR3 protein: CAWSVHRRGPTNEKLFF

D gene: NA
V gene: TRBV6-8
J gene: TRBJ2-5
clone size: NA
CDR3 length: 10
CDR3 DNA: TGTGCCAGCAGCCAAGAGACCCAGTACTTC
CDR3 protein: CASSQETQYF

D gene: TRBD2
V gene: TRBV7-2
J gene: TRBJ2-2
clone size: NA
CDR3 length: 16
CDR3 DNA: TGTGCCAGCAGCTTAGGTCGAACTAGCGGCCTCCGTGGACTGTTTTTT
CDR3 protein: CASSLGRTSGLRGLFF

D gene: NA
V gene: TRBV2
J gene: TRBJ2-4
clone size: once
CDR3 length: 15
CDR3 DNA: TGTGCCAGCAGCCGAGGGGCCTTAGCCAAAAACATTCAGTACTTC
CDR3 protein: CASSRGALAKNIQYF

D gene: TRBD1
V gene: TRBV19
J gene: TRBJ1-5
clone size: NA
CDR3 length: 13
CDR3 DNA: TGTGCCAGTAGCACAGGGGGCAATCAGCCCCAGCATTTT
CDR3 protein: CASSTGGNQPQHF

D gene: TRBD1
V gene: TRBV2
J gene: TRBJ1-4
clone size: NA
CDR3 length: 16
CDR3 DNA: TGTGCCAGCAGTTCGGGACAGCAAGCAACTAATGAAAAACTGTTTTTT
CDR3 protein: CASSSGQQATNEKLFF

D gene: NA
V gene: TRBV6-5
J gene: TRBJ2-3
clone size: NA
CDR3 length: 12
CDR3 DNA: TGTGCCAGCAGTTACGAGGGGGTTACGCAGTATTTT
CDR3 protein: CASSYEGVTQYF

D gene: NA
V gene: TRBV4-3
J gene: TRBJ1-4
clone size: NA
CDR3 length: 16
CDR3 DNA: TGCGCCAGCAGCCAAGGGCTAGGCGGGGGCCATGAAAAACTGTTTTTT
CDR3 protein: CASSQGLGGGHEKLFF

D gene: NA
V gene: TRBV6-6
J gene: TRBJ2-7
clone size: NA
CDR3 length: 15
CDR3 DNA: TGTGCCAGCAGTTATACTTCAGGGGAGGCGAGGGAGCAGTACTTC
CDR3 protein: CASSYTSGEAREQYF

D gene: TRBD2
V gene: TRBV9
J gene: TRBJ2-7
clone size: NA
CDR3 length: 17
CDR3 DNA: TGTGCCAGCAGCGTAGCTGGACTAGCGGGAGGGCCCTACGAGCAGTACTTC
CDR3 protein: CASSVAGLAGGPYEQYF

D gene: NA
V gene: TRBV27
J gene: TRBJ1-1
clone size: NA
CDR3 length: 14
CDR3 DNA: TGTGCCAGCAAGGATGGTCCACGAGGCACTGAAGCTTTCTTT
CDR3 protein: CASKDGPRGTEAFF

D gene: NA
V gene: TRBV7-9
J gene: TRBJ1-1
clone size: NA
CDR3 length: 15
CDR3 DNA: TGTGCCAGCAGCTTAGGGCATACTGAAAACACTGAAGCTTTCTTT
CDR3 protein: CASSLGHTENTEAFF

D gene: TRBD1
V gene: TRBV30
J gene: TRBJ2-3
clone size: NA
CDR3 length: 15
CDR3 DNA: TGTGCCTGGAGTGCTGGGGACAGCAGCACAGATACGCAGTATTTT
CDR3 protein: CAWSAGDSSTDTQYF

D gene: NA
V gene: TRBV7-6
J gene: TRBJ2-2
clone size: NA
CDR3 length: 14
CDR3 DNA: TGTGCCAGCAGCTTACCCCCGGAAACCGGGGAGCTGTTTTTT
CDR3 protein: CASSLPPETGELFF

D gene: NA
V gene: TRBV11-2
J gene: TRBJ2-5
clone size: NA
CDR3 length: 15
CDR3 DNA: TGTGCCAGCAGCTTTGGGGGGGGCGGCGGAGAGACCCAGTACTTC
CDR3 protein: CASSFGGGGGETQYF

D gene: NA
V gene: TRBV14
J gene: TRBJ1-2
clone size: NA
CDR3 length: 16
CDR3 DNA: TGTGCCAGCAGCCAAGATACCCGCGGGGCGCACGTTGGCTACACCTTC
CDR3 protein: CASSQDTRGAHVGYTF

D gene: TRBD2
V gene: TRBV6-1
J gene: TRBJ2-7
clone size: NA
CDR3 length: 17
CDR3 DNA: TGTGCCAGCAGTGACAACTCCCTAGCGGGGGGGCTCGGCGAGCAGTACTTC
CDR3 protein: CASSDNSLAGGLGEQYF

D gene: NA
V gene: TRBV6-5
J gene: TRBJ2-2
clone size: NA
CDR3 length: 15
CDR3 DNA: TGTGCCAGCAGTCTTTACCCTTTCTCCACCGGGGAGCTGTTTTTT
CDR3 protein: CASSLYPFSTGELFF

D gene: NA
V gene: TRBV18
J gene: TRBJ2-5
clone size: NA
CDR3 length: 14
CDR3 DNA: TGTGCCAGCTCACCTGGACTAAGACAAGAGACCCAGTACTTC
CDR3 protein: CASSPGLRQETQYF

D gene: TRBD2
V gene: TRBV7-2
J gene: TRBJ2-2
clone size: NA
CDR3 length: 15
CDR3 DNA: TGTGCCAGCAGCCCGAGGGCTAGCGGGGCCGGGGAGCTGTTTTTT
CDR3 protein: CASSPRASGAGELFF

D gene: TRBD1
V gene: TRBV2
J gene: TRBJ2-7
clone size: NA
CDR3 length: 12
CDR3 DNA: TGTGCCAGCACGACAGGGTACTATGAGCAGTACTTC
CDR3 protein: CASTTGYYEQYF

D gene: NA
V gene: TRBV5-1
J gene: TRBJ1-2
clone size: NA
CDR3 length: 15
CDR3 DNA: TGCGCCAGCAGCTCATTAGGCCTACAGGGCTATGGCTACACCTTC
CDR3 protein: CASSSLGLQGYGYTF

D gene: NA
V gene: TRBV27
J gene: TRBJ2-7
clone size: NA
CDR3 length: 15
CDR3 DNA: TGTGCCAGCAGTTCCATGACAGGGACTAGCTACGAGCAGTACTTC
CDR3 protein: CASSSMTGTSYEQYF